Sequencing of this T cell receptor (beta chain) was carried out in a study of T cells expressing NK-cell markers. TCRdb reprocessed the 5' RACE reads, keeping one entry per CDR3 protein, no DNA. The table lists about 400,000 distinct CDR3 sequences. Germline CDR1 and CDR2: MNHNS and SASEGT. The CDR3 loop spans 14 amino acids. V usage is TRBV6-1 and J usage is TRBJ1-5. The receptor was derived from a woman aged 45 to 65 in good health. Input material: blood T cells: a sorted CD56 or NKG2C T cell subset, CD4+ or CD8+ T cells, or bulk PBMC T cells (not recorded which). Here the CDR3 reads CASSEQDGWQPQHF.